This T cell receptor (beta chain) was found in a study of memory CD4+ T cells and cytomegalovirus serostatus. Background on the study: Healthy Belgian adult donors included fewer than 10 CMV-positive and some 24 CMV-negative people.

Single viable CD3+CD4+CD8-CD45RO+ cells were sorted as the memory CD4+ T cells. CMV serostatus came from serum IgG against pp150, pp28, p38, p52. After thawing, CD4+ T cells were positively selected. Comment on this clone: Its antigen is as yet unknown.

Here immunoSEQ multiplex PCR was the method, and the copy in TCRdb shows in-frame clones only, minus some. Of 38,000 or so clones listed, roughly 83% are singletons. Points from the study as a whole: The CMV-associated TCR signature appears largely within the CD4+ memory repertoire.

Trimming cost V 7 bases and J 4 bases; bases outside gene matches: 4. Germline V gene lookup returns CDR1 GTSNPN and CDR2 SVGIG (reference sequence). This CDR3 comprises 12 residues. V gene TRBV30 combines with J gene TRBJ2-3; TRBD1 aligns across 8 bases. This clonotype was obtained from an adult in good health and CMV-seronegative. The specimen was memory CD4+ T cells from blood. The CDR3 nucleotides are TGTGCCTCGGACAGGGTCGCAGATACGCAGTATTTT. Protein sequence: CASDRVADTQYF.